This T cell receptor beta chain was profiled in a study of metastatic and nonmetastatic thyroid tumors. Whole-study context: Where malignant and benign thyroid patients were concerned, repertoires were compared across blood and tumor or nodule tissue.

Study-wide findings and caveats: Patients with malignant thyroid tumors reportedly had significantly higher TCR beta diversity than those with benign nodules, in blood and tumor.

This clone was recorded at least ten times. Its antigen remains unknown. Germline assignment: CDR1 MGHRA and CDR2 YSYEKL. The CDR3 has 20 residues. V was clipped by 1 base and J by 9 bases, with 31 bases between them. In the study's own analysis: Clinicopathological groups supplied CDR3 differences that were used to build a distant-metastasis classifier for papillary thyroid cancer. TCRdb recomputed clones from the PCR reads via MiXCR. The V and J calls and clone size are TCRdb's, not the authors'. Among 65,000 or so clones, just over 4% were seen once, and the ten largest hold about 22%. Nobody among the patients had been given any treatment before thyroid surgery.

Sequences were obtained from blood. This TCR came from a female donor with papillary thyroid cancer or a benign thyroid nodule (not recorded which). Some clones in this sample may be carry-over from other donors' samples. The rearrangement links TRBV4-1 to TRBJ2-1; D possibly corresponds to TRBD1 (6 bases). In DNA, the CDR3 is TGCGCCAGCAGCCAAGGATTTAAGAAGTATTCGGACAGCGATCTCGGTGAGCAGTTCTTC. Translating gives CASSQGFKKYSDSDLGEQFF.